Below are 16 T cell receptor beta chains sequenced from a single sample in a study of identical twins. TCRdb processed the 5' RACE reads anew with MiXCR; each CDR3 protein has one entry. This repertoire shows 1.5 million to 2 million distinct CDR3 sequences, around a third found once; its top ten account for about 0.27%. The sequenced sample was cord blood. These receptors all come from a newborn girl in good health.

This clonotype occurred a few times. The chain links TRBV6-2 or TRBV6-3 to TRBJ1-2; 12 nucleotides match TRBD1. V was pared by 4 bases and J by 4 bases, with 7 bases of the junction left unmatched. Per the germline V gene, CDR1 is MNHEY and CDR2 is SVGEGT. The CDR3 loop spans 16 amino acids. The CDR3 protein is CASSSPGQGAFYGYTF. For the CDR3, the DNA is TGTGCCAGCAGTTCCCCGGGACAGGGGGCGTTCTATGGCTACACCTTC.

CDR3 amino acids: CASSALNRDTEAFF. CDR3 nucleotides: TGTGCCAGCAGCGCCCTGAACAGGGACACTGAAGCTTTCTTT. V gene TRBV7-9 combines with J gene TRBJ1-1; a weak D match, TRBD1 (6 bases). The CDR3 sequence is 14 residues long. The V end was cut by 5 bases, the J end by 3 bases, with 13 bases between. In germline, CDR1 is SEHNR, CDR2 FQNEAQ (reference sequence).

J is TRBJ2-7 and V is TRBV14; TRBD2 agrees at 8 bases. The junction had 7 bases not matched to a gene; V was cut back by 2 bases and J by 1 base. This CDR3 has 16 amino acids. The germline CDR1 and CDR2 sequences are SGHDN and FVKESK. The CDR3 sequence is CASSQSISGASYEQYF. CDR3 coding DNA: TGTGCCAGCAGCCAATCGATTAGCGGGGCTTCCTACGAGCAGTACTTC.

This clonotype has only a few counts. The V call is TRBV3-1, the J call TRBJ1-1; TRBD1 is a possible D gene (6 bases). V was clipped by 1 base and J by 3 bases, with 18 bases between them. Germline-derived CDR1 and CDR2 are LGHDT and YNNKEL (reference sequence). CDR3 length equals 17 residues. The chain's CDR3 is CASSQVLLSGVDTEAFF. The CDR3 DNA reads TGTGCCAGCAGCCAAGTCCTCCTTTCAGGGGTGGACACTGAAGCTTTCTTT.

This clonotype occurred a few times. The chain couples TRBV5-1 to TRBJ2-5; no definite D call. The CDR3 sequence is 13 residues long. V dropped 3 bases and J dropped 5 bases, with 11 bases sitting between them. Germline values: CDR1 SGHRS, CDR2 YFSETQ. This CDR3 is CASSWVEWETQYF. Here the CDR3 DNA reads TGCGCCAGCAGCTGGGTAGAATGGGAGACCCAGTACTTC.

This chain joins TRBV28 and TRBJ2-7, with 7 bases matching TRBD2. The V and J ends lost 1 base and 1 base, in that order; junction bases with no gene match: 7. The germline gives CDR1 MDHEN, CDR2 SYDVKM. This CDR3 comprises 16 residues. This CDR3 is CASSLSAGVGSYEQYF. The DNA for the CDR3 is TGTGCCAGCAGTTTATCGGCGGGAGTGGGATCCTACGAGCAGTACTTC.

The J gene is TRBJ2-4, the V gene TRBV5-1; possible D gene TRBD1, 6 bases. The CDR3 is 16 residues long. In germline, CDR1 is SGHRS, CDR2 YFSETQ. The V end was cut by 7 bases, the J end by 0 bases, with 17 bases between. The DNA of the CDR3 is TGCGCCAGCTCAGGGACACAGGGTCTAGCCAAAAACATTCAGTACTTC. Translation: CASSGTQGLAKNIQYF.

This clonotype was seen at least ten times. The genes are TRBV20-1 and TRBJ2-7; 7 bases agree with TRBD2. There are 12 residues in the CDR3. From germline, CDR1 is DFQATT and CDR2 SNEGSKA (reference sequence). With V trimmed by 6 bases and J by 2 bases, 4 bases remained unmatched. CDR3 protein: CSARDYTYEQYF. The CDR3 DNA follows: TGCAGTGCCAGGGACTATACCTACGAGCAGTACTTC.

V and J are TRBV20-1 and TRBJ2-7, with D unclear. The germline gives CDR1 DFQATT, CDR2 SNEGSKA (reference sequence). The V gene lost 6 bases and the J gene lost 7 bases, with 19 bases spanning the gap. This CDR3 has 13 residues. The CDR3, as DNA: TGCAGTGCCTCTCTGGGTCCAAGACGAGAGCAGTACTTC. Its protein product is CSASLGPRREQYF.

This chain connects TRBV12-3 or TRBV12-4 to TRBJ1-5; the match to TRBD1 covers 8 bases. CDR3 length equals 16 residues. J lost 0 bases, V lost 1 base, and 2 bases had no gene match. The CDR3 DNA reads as TGTGCCAGCAGTTTAGTTGGGACAGGTAGCAATCAGCCCCAGCATTTT. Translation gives CASSLVGTGSNQPQHF.

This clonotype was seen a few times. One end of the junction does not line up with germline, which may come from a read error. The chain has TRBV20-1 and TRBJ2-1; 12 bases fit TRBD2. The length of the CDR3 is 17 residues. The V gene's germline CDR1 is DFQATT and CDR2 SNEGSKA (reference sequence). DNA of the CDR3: TGCAGTGCTAGAGGCGCGACTAGCGGGAGAGGGTACAATGAGCGGTTCTTC. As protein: CSARGATSGRGYNERFF.

The CDR3 coding sequence is TGTGCCAGCAGTTTCCGGGGCTTCGGAGAGCAGTACTTC. This codes for CASSFRGFGEQYF. The chain links TRBV12-3 or TRBV12-4 to TRBJ2-7; either TRBD1 or TRBD2 may supply D (5 bases each). The length of the CDR3 is 13 residues. Trimming shortened V by 3 bases and J by 7 bases, and 13 bases separated the two germline ends.

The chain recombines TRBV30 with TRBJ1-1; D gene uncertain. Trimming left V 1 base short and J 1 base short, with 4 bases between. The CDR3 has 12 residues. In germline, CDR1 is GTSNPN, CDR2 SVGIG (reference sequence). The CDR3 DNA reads TGTGCCTGGAGTGGACAGAACACTGAAGCTTTCTTT. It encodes CAWSGQNTEAFF.

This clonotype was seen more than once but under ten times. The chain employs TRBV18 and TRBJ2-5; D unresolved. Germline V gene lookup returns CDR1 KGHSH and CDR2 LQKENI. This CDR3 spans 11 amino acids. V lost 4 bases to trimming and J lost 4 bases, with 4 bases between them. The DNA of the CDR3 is TGTGCCAGCTCACGCATAGAGACCCAGTACTTC. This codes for CASSRIETQYF.

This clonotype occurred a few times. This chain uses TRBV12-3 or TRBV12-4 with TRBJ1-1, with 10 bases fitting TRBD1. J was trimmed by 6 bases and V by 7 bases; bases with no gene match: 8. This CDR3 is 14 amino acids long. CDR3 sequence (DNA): TGTGCCAGCACCTTGACAGGGGGCGGTTCTGAAGCTTTCTTT. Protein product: CASTLTGGGSEAFF.

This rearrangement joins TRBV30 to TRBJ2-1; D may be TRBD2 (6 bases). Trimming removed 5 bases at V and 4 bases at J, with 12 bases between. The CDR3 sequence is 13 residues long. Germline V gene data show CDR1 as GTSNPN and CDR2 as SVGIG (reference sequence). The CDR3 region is CAWDMTSYNEQFF. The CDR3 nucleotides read TGTGCCTGGGACATGACTAGTTACAATGAGCAGTTCTTC.